This T cell receptor (beta chain) emerged from a study of blood T cell repertoires in COVID-19. Across the whole study: Both acute and convalescent COVID-19 samples were obtained from the United States, Italy and Spain.

This clone turned up a few times. CDR1 and CDR2 (germline): SGHRS, YFSETQ. This CDR3 region has 15 residues. V lost 4 bases, J lost 7 bases, and 15 bases lay in between. Here immunoSEQ multiplex PCR was the method, and the copy in TCRdb shows in-frame clones only, minus some. The sample has some 150,000 clones, approximately 84% seen once; the top ten hold almost 6.5%. J is TRBJ1-6 and V is TRBV5-1; D unresolved. The TCR originated in a human donor in a cohort sampled during active COVID-19. Sequencing was carried out using peripheral blood. CDR3 amino acids: CASSPGGSSNSPLHF. In nucleotides, the CDR3 is TGCGCCAGCAGCCCCGGCGGCAGTTCAAATTCACCCCTCCACTTT.